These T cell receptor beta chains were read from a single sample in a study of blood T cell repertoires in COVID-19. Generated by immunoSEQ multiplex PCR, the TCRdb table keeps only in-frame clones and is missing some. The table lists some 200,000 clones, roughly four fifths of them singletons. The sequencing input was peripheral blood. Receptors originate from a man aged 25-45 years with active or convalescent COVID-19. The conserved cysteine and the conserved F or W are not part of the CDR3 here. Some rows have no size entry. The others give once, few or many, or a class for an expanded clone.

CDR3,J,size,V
AWSGFSGGLIDSYNEQF,TRBJ2-1,few,TRBV30
ASGSQDGYT,TRBJ1-2,-,TRBV6-5
ASSAAGNSPLH,TRBJ1-6,-,TRBV7-9
ASMWGHEQY,TRBJ2-7,once,TRBV27
ASSQANSYEQY,TRBJ2-7,-,TRBV14
ASSVTGDLQPQH,TRBJ1-5,-,TRBV19
ASSTMRQNRGANYGYT,TRBJ1-2,-,TRBV19
ASSRTSGSNNEQF,TRBJ2-1,many,TRBV25-1
ASSRRQGRPYGYT,TRBJ1-2,-,TRBV7-9
ASSSPASGRAGEQF,TRBJ2-1,-,TRBV7-2
ASSLVGDGYT,TRBJ1-2,-,TRBV5-1
ASSYSEQETQY,TRBJ2-5,-,TRBV6-2/TRBV6-3
SGQTDYGYT,TRBJ1-2,-,TRBV20-1
ASSRSLVAQETQY,TRBJ2-5,-,TRBV3-1/TRBV3-2
ASSSVRTSGATGELF,TRBJ2-2,-,TRBV5-1
ASSPEGSYGYT,TRBJ1-2,-,TRBV9
ASSAQGPNEKLF,TRBJ1-4,-,TRBV5-1
ASSRGLAGGNNEQF,TRBJ2-1,few,TRBV7-2
ASSLVPTPGLITGELF,TRBJ2-2,-,TRBV7-2
ASSSRTDGNTIY,TRBJ1-3,-,TRBV6-5
ASSGHRGPGANVLT,TRBJ2-6,few,TRBV3-1/TRBV3-2
ASSDYWTGNTGELF,TRBJ2-2,-,TRBV25-1
ATSVNSGQETQY,TRBJ2-5,once,TRBV15
ASSSTTSGGGEQY,TRBJ2-7,-,TRBV6-2/TRBV6-3
ASSLDSSGRALF,TRBJ2-1,-,TRBV7-2
ASSSVDYKNSPLH,TRBJ1-6,-,TRBV11-2
ASSLDSPLY,TRBJ2-5,few,TRBV5-1
ASSQDGRQGAYNTEAF,TRBJ1-1,-,TRBV4-2
ASSGGLSMNTGELF,TRBJ2-2,once,TRBV9
SVFDGQGNSNQPQH,TRBJ1-5,-,TRBV29-1
ASSENGVNTEAF,TRBJ1-1,-,TRBV10-1
ASSPTGLAGANEQF,TRBJ2-1,-,TRBV11-2
ASSMQAAISAYNEQF,TRBJ2-1,few,TRBV19
ASSWSDREDYEQY,TRBJ2-7,-,TRBV5-6
ASSQVGVAF,TRBJ1-1,-,TRBV3-1/TRBV3-2
ASSVNPREDRYQPQH,TRBJ1-5,-,TRBV9
ATSDQTGADYGYT,TRBJ1-2,-,TRBV24-1
ATRDTLAKNIQY,TRBJ2-4,-,TRBV10-3
ATSGIQGNTDTQY,TRBJ2-3,-,TRBV24-1
ASSGQEIYSNQPQH,TRBJ1-5,once,TRBV6-6
ATSDYYRGRGETQY,TRBJ2-5,-,TRBV24-1
ASSLGTVNTGELF,TRBJ2-2,-,TRBV27
ATNPTPEGQETQY,TRBJ2-5,once,TRBV15
ASSLEGTGTSD,TRBJ2-7,-,TRBV11-3